This paragraph covers one T cell receptor (beta chain) sequence. This clone's antigen is unknown. No per-base quality is available; no much larger clone lies one base away. Inclusive of the bounding cysteine and phenylalanine, the CDR3 is 12 residues long. Just CDR3 DNA is preserved here, 36 bases in frame from base 1. In the germline V gene, CDR1 corresponds to MNHEY and CDR2 to SVGEGT. The junction carries 8 bases between V and J, which are trimmed by 9 bases and 0 bases respectively. This sample is part of a study of T cell repertoires in cytomegalovirus infection (dated by TCRdb to between 2017 and 2020). About the full investigation: The HLA type of each donor mattered for the analysis, because public TCR beta signatures pointed to carriage of CMV infection along with the matching HLA type. Study-wide conclusions, independent of this receptor: The ex vivo response was dominated by HLA-C-restricted CMV-specific TCR beta clonotypes, which also provided the single most frequent clonotype in two of eight donors. Cumulative frequency of public TCR beta family members discriminated carriers of CMV infection plus the relevant HLA type in this cohort and an independent approximately 340-donor cohort.

Sequencing instrument: Illumina HiSeq 1500. The public reads were quality trimmed at Q25 with fastp and then assembled into clones with MiXCR by TCRdb, keeping productive beta chains. For every CDR3 protein sequence, its rows merge into one entry that carries the most common genes and DNA. The sample table lists around 240,000 distinct CDR3 sequences, 22% of them with a count of one. The top ten constitute over 15% of the sample. Sequencing was carried out using CD8+ T cells from PBMCs. The chain joins TRBV6-2 or TRBV6-3 to TRBJ1-1, with no confidently assigned D gene. This TCR was sampled from a human donor in good health (CMV status not recorded). Some clones in this sample may be carry-over from other donors' samples. The CDR3 region reads CASESMNTEAFF. The sequence in DNA is TGTGCCAGTGAGAGCATGAACACTGAAGCTTTCTTT.